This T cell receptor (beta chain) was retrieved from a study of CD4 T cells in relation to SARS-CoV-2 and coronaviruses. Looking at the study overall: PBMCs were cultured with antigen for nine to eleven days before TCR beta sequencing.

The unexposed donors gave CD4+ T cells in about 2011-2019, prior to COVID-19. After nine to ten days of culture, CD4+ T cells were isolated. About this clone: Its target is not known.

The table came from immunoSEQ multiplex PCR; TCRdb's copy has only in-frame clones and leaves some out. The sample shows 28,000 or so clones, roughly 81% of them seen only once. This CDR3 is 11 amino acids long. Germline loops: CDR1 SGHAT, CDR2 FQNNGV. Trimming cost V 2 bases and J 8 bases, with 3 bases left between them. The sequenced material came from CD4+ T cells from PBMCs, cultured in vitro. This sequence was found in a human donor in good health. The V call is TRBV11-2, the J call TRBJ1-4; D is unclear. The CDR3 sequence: CASSLKEKLFF. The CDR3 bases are TGTGCCAGCAGCTTAAAGGAAAAACTGTTTTTT.